This T cell receptor (beta chain) was observed in a study of response to subunit inactivated influenza vaccine. TCRdb re-called the RT-PCR reads through MiXCR, storing one row per CDR3 protein. The sample lists some 800,000 distinct CDR3 sequences, around 20% occurring once. Germline lookup yields CDR1 SGHTA and CDR2 FQGTGA. The J segment lost 5 bases and the V segment lost 3 bases, leaving 8 bases of the junction unmatched. This CDR3 contains 15 residues. The specimen was PBMCs from blood, collected around 5 days after vaccination. The rearrangement joins TRBV7-3 to TRBJ2-5; TRBD2 agrees at 8 bases. The receptor was derived from a man aged 50-60 years who received an inactivated influenza vaccine. The CDR3 sequence: CASSLMAGGMETQYF. The CDR3 DNA is TGTGCCAGCAGCTTGATGGCGGGAGGAATGGAGACCCAGTACTTC.